This T cell receptor (beta chain) was found in a study of brain T cells in children with intractable seizures. Indicated time point: blood from clinic visit 5 months post-surgery; TSC patient then seizure free. The data were produced by immunoSEQ multiplex PCR, yet TCRdb's version contains in-frame clones alone and is incomplete. The repertoire consists of 340,000 or so clones, with nearly 95% occurring once and the leading ten covering around 6%. This CDR3 is 15 amino acids long. V lost 3 bases, J lost 2 bases, and 13 bases lay in between. CDR1 and CDR2 (germline): SGHTA, FQGNSA. The sequences come from peripheral blood, collected more than 4 months after surgery. The V and J genes are TRBV7-2 and TRBJ2-5; D is ambiguous. This TCR came from a boy under three years old with tuberous sclerosis and intractable seizures. The CDR3 is CASSFTPYGQETQYF. CDR3 DNA: TGTGCCAGCAGCTTTACCCCGTACGGACAAGAGACCCAGTACTTC.